Listed here are 3 T cell receptor beta chains from one sample, sequenced in a study of graft-versus-host responses after intestinal transplantation. Method: immunoSEQ multiplex PCR; TCRdb's copy keeps in-frame clones and lacks some. The sample records around 30,000 clones, roughly 87% being singletons. Sample: PBMCs, taken about 420 days after intestinal transplantation. These receptors were collected from a human patient who received an intestinal transplant, so some T cells may come from the graft donor.

V and J are TRBV5-4 and TRBJ1-2; 7 nucleotides agree with TRBD1. Germline values: CDR1 SGHNT, CDR2 YYREEE (reference sequence). After removal of 4 bases from V and 8 bases from J, the junction contained 11 bases not matched to a gene. The CDR3 sequence is 14 residues long. The CDR3: CASSLGGEVRGYTF. In DNA form, the CDR3 reads TGTGCCAGCAGCCTAGGGGGCGAGGTGCGAGGCTACACCTTC.

In this sample, this clone turned up once. CDR3 in DNA: TGTGCCAGCAGTTTTGACCTAAACGTGGGGTCTTTCTACGAGCAGTACTTC. Encoded protein: CASSFDLNVGSFYEQYF. The chain has TRBV28 and TRBJ2-7; D not certain. Germline CDR1 and CDR2: MDHEN and SYDVKM. Trimming removed 3 bases at V and 3 bases at J, with 21 bases between. The CDR3 is 17 residues long.

This chain joins TRBV28 and TRBJ2-5; tentatively, D is TRBD1 (5 bases). The V gene lost 3 bases and the J gene lost 5 bases, with 16 bases spanning the gap. From germline, CDR1 is MDHEN and CDR2 SYDVKM. The CDR3 spans 15 residues. The CDR3 sequence is CASSFEQVGWETQYF. As DNA, the CDR3 is TGTGCCAGCAGTTTCGAACAGGTGGGATGGGAGACCCAGTACTTC.